This T cell receptor beta chain emerged from a study of radiation and T cells in renal cell carcinoma. Study-wide results and caveats: Sampling covered only 0.75 to 1 g of each tumor.

The table came from immunoSEQ multiplex PCR; TCRdb's copy has only in-frame clones and leaves some out. This table holds approximately 13,000 clones, around 50% found once. As for this clone: Its antigen is still unknown.

This sample's treatment: treatment-naive control, cytoreductive nephrectomy. Controls included a few female and 10 or so male donors, resected 2011 to 2014. Germline values: CDR1 LNHDA, CDR2 SQIVND (reference sequence). The CDR3 has 14 residues. J lost 10 bases, V lost 10 bases, and 18 bases had no gene match. This clonotype was obtained from a man over 45 with renal cell carcinoma. Source: tumor tissue, taken from a patient whose treatment was nephrectomy without radiotherapy. The chain links TRBV19 to TRBJ1-1, with 7 bases fitting TRBD1. The CDR3 is CATDANRQGDPAFF. Written as DNA, the CDR3 is TGTGCCACCGACGCCAACAGACAGGGCGATCCAGCTTTCTTT.